This TCR beta chain was documented in a study of control samples from healthy donors and cancer patients (dated by TCRdb to 2020 to 2021). The V and J ends are trimmed by 3 bases and 1 base, leaving 7 bases between them. The germline V gene (reference sequence) yields LNHDA for CDR1 and SQIVND for CDR2. Spanning cysteine to phenylalanine, the CDR3 consists of 14 amino acids. Only CDR3 DNA remains: 42 bases, in frame from the first base. Concerning this clone itself: Its target antigen remains unknown. The record has no base qualities; no much larger clone is one base away.

The library was generated by the immunoSEQ multiplex PCR assay. Held by TCRdb, this immuneACCESS table contains in-frame sequences only and omits some clones. Under half of the omission traces to an unresolved V gene where checked; the cause of the rest is unknown. This sample holds more than 85,000 clones; 85% to 90% were observed only once. The top ten constitute roughly 3.5% of the sample. The sequence joins TRBV19 to TRBJ1-5, with the D gene too uncertain to name. Sequencing input: PBMCs. This sequence originates from an older woman with lung cancer. The DNA sequence follows: TGTGCCAGTAGTATTAGCAGAAGCAATCAGCCCCAGCATTTT. This yields the protein CASSISRSNQPQHF.